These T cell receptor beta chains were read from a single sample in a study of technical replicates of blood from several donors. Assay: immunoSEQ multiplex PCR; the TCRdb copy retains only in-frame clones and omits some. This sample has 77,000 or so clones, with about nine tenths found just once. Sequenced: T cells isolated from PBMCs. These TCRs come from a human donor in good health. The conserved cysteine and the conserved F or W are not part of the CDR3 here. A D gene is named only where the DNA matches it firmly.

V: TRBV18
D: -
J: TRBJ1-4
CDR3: ASSPLRQVNEKLF

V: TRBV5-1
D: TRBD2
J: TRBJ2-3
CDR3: ASSLLLAGTDTQY

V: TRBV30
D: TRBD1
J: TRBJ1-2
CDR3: AWSPDREEGYT

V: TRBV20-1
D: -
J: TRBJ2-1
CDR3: SAEIYNEQF

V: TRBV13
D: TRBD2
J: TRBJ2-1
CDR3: ASSWTSGGQSSYNEQF

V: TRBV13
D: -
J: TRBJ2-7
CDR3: ASSLTIREQY

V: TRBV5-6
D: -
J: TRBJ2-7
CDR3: ASSLYLYEQY

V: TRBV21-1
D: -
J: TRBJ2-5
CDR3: ASSHKPGAQY

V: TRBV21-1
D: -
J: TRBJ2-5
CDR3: ASRNEDRGKVETQY

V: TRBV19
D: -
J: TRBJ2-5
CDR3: ASSKQQNEQTQY

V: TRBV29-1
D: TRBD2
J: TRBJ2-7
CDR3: SVETSSHEQY

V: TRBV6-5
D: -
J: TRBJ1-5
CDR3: ASRRTTNQPQH

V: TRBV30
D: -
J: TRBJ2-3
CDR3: AWSKGGIPSTDTQY

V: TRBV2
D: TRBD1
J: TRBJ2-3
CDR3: ASRGQGTDTQY

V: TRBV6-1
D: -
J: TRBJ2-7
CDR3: ASSIDRGSDYEQY

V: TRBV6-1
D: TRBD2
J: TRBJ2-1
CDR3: ASSEQLAGVHEQF

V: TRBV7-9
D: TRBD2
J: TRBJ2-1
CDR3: ASSGDLGAGVYNEQF

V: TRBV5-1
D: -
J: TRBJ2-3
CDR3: ASTSALASSTDTQY

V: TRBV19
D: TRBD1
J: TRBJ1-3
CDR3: ASSGQGGNTIY

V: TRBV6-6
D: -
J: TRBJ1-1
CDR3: ASSYSLAESAF

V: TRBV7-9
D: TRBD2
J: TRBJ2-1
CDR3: ASSETSGRTYNEQF

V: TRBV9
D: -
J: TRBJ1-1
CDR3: ASSDYGTEAF

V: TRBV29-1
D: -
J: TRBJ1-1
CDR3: SAGEGRDTEAF

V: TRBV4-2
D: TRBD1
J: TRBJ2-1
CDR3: ASSQDDRESYNEQF

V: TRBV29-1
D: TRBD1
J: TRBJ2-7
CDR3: SVEDIGQGAYEQY

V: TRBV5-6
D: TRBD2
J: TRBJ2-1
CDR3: ASSFGLGFSERFSEQF

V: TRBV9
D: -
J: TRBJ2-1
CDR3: ASSVSNPNEQF

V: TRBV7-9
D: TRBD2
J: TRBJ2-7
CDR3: ASRRTSASSSYEQY